Listed here are 31 T cell receptor beta chains from one sample, sequenced in a study of CD8 T cells in ankylosing spondylitis. No antigen has been identified for these receptors. Points from the study as a whole: A motif of fewer than ten highly homologous TCR beta variants was seen as apparently characteristic of ankylosing spondylitis blood.

TCRdb independently ran MiXCR on the 5' RACE reads; one entry per CDR3 protein. The sample holds around 480,000 distinct CDR3 sequences, roughly a sixth seen once. Material: blood, either unsorted or a sorted T cell fraction (not recorded which). The origin of the receptors is a male donor with ankylosing spondylitis.

This clonotype showed up just a few times. V is TRBV20-1 and J is TRBJ2-7; 8 bases line up with TRBD2. Germline CDR1 and CDR2: DFQATT and SNEGSKA (reference sequence). There are 15 residues in the CDR3. V shed 0 bases, J shed 5 bases, and the junction held 9 bases outside the gene matches. CDR3: CSARDRLAGRDEQYF. The CDR3 nucleotides are TGCAGTGCTAGAGATCGGCTAGCGGGTAGGGACGAGCAGTACTTC.

In its sample, this clonotype was seen many times. The chain employs TRBV6-2 or TRBV6-3 and TRBJ2-7; D perhaps matches TRBD2 (5 bases). Germline V gene data show CDR1 as MNHEY and CDR2 as SVGEGT. The V end lost 4 bases, the J end lost 2 bases, and 9 bases lay between the germline ends. The CDR3 consists of 13 residues. CDR3 loop: CASSSGVPYEQYF. The CDR3 DNA reads as TGTGCCAGCAGTTCCGGGGTGCCCTACGAGCAGTACTTC.

This clonotype was recorded a few times. Here the CDR3 reads CASRVLTSGRSGELFF. CDR3 DNA: TGTGCCAGCAGAGTCCTGACTAGCGGGAGGTCCGGGGAGCTGTTTTTT. This chain connects TRBV6-1 to TRBJ2-2; 13 nucleotides match TRBD2. The CDR3 has 16 amino acids. CDR1 and CDR2 from the germline V gene are MNHNS and SASEGT. V gave up 6 bases and J gave up 6 bases; unmatched junction bases: 7.

This clonotype has only a few counts. The chain joins TRBV7-2 to TRBJ2-7; TRBD1 is a possible D gene (5 bases). CDR3 length: 15 amino acids. V lost 0 bases, J lost 1 base, and 10 bases lay in between. Germline loops: CDR1 SGHTA, CDR2 FQGNSA. CDR3 DNA: TGTGCCAGCAGCTTAGCGCCAGGGATGTCCTACGAGCAGTACTTC. Protein product: CASSLAPGMSYEQYF.

CDR3 in DNA: TGTGCCAGCGACGTAGCGGGGCTCCGCGGGGGTGAGCAGTTCTTC. It codes for CASDVAGLRGGEQFF. The J gene is TRBJ2-1, the V gene TRBV6-1; 8 bases match TRBD2. CDR3 size: 15 residues. Germline V CDR1 and CDR2: MNHNS, SASEGT. V trimming: 8 bases; J trimming: 9 bases; junction bases outside the gene matches: 15.

This chain links TRBV12-3 or TRBV12-4 with TRBJ2-6; a weak D match, TRBD1 (5 bases). The CDR3 spans 18 residues. Trimming removed 2 bases from V and 1 base from J, with 15 bases in between. The CDR3 DNA reads as TGTGCCAGCAGTTTAAAAGGGGTGACCCTTTCTGGGGCCAACGTCCTGACTTTC. Protein product: CASSLKGVTLSGANVLTF.

Many counts were recorded for this clonotype. The chain couples TRBV12-3 or TRBV12-4 to TRBJ1-6, with 7 bases identical to TRBD1. V trimming: 10 bases; J trimming: 5 bases; junction bases outside the gene matches: 11. CDR3 size: 15 residues. CDR3 amino acids: CAIQKDGTDNSPLHF. CDR3 nucleotide sequence: TGTGCCATCCAGAAAGACGGGACAGATAATTCACCCCTCCACTTT.

This clonotype appeared a few times. The chain recombines TRBV5-1 with TRBJ1-2; D may be TRBD1 (6 bases). CDR1 and CDR2 (germline): SGHRS, YFSETQ. Trimming shortened V by 2 bases and J by 4 bases, and 12 bases separated the two germline ends. This CDR3 comprises 14 residues. Here the CDR3 reads CASSLYRESYGYTF. The CDR3 DNA is TGCGCCAGCAGCTTATACAGGGAAAGCTATGGCTACACCTTC.

This chain uses TRBV20-1 with TRBJ2-2, with 8 bases identical to TRBD2. Germline V CDR1 and CDR2: DFQATT, SNEGSKA (reference sequence). V was clipped by 0 bases and J by 2 bases; unmatched bases: 5. This CDR3 is built from 16 residues. For the CDR3, the DNA is TGCAGTGCTAGAGATCAAACTAGCGGAAACACCGGGGAGCTGTTTTTT. Translation: CSARDQTSGNTGELFF.

This clonotype was seen only a few times. V gene TRBV5-1 combines with J gene TRBJ2-5; TRBD1 aligns across 7 bases. The germline V gene encodes CDR1 SGHRS and CDR2 YFSETQ. J gave up 5 bases and V 3 bases, and 7 bases lay outside the gene matches. The CDR3 is made up of 14 amino acids. The CDR3 spells CASSSTGVGETQYF. DNA of the CDR3: TGCGCCAGCAGCTCTACAGGGGTCGGGGAGACCCAGTACTTC.

This clonotype was seen at least ten times. V is TRBV12-3 or TRBV12-4 and J is TRBJ1-2; tentatively, D is TRBD1 (6 bases). V dropped 7 bases and J dropped 7 bases, with 19 bases sitting between them. The CDR3 loop spans 14 amino acids. The CDR3 loop is CASTSRGQYSGYTF. For the CDR3, the DNA is TGTGCCAGCACAAGCCGGGGGCAGTATAGTGGCTACACCTTC.

V gene TRBV6-1 combines with J gene TRBJ1-2, with D possibly TRBD1 on 5 matching bases. This CDR3 comprises 16 residues. V gave up 7 bases and J gave up 2 bases, with 20 bases separating them. Germline CDR1 and CDR2: MNHNS and SASEGT. As DNA, the CDR3 is TGTGCCAGCACCTCAACGGTTGGGGGTCGGAACTATGGCTACACCTTC. Translation gives CASTSTVGGRNYGYTF.

This clonotype was found a few times. The CDR3 coding sequence is TGTGCCAGCTCACCAAGTGCCGGCAGGTACGAGCAGTACTTC. As protein: CASSPSAGRYEQYF. V is TRBV18 and J is TRBJ2-7; D not certain. The germline V and J ends were trimmed by 2 bases and 4 bases, with 12 bases remaining between them. The CDR3 length is 14 residues. The V gene's germline CDR1 is KGHSH and CDR2 LQKENI.

The V call is TRBV4-1, the J call TRBJ2-2; D possibly matches TRBD1 or TRBD2 (5 bases each). The CDR3 is made up of 15 amino acids. The germline V gene encodes CDR1 MGHRA and CDR2 YSYEKL. The V end lost 5 bases, the J end lost 4 bases, and 14 bases lay between the germline ends. In DNA form, the CDR3 reads TGCGCCAGCAGCAGTGGGCCAGGGACCACCGGGGAGCTGTTTTTT. It codes for CASSSGPGTTGELFF.

This clonotype was seen only a few times. The rearrangement joins TRBV9 to TRBJ1-6; the D is unclear. The CDR3 sequence is 17 residues long. The germline V gene encodes CDR1 SGDLS and CDR2 YYNGEE. Trimming cost V 2 bases and J 1 base, with 13 bases left between them. CDR3 bases: TGTGCCAGCAGCGTTAGCCCGGCAGCTTCCTATAATTCACCCCTCCACTTT. Amino acids: CASSVSPAASYNSPLHF.

This clonotype was seen a single time. This chain's CDR3 is CASRNRVTDTEAFF. Here the CDR3 DNA reads TGTGCCAGCAGAAACAGGGTTACTGACACTGAAGCTTTCTTT. The chain employs TRBV28 and TRBJ1-1; perhaps TRBD1 as D (6 bases). The germline V and J ends were trimmed by 6 bases and 3 bases, with 14 bases remaining between them. The CDR3 spans 14 residues. Germline CDR1 is MDHEN and CDR2 is SYDVKM.

V usage is TRBV25-1 and J usage is TRBJ2-5; a possible D gene is TRBD1 (6 bases). Germline V CDR1 and CDR2: MGHDK, SYGVNS. The CDR3 sequence is 15 residues long. Trimming took off 7 bases at V and 4 bases at J, with 19 bases between the two ends. CDR3 loop: CASNPSGENRETQYF. The CDR3 DNA sequence: TGTGCCAGCAACCCCTCAGGGGAAAATAGAGAGACCCAGTACTTC.

The chain combines TRBV7-6 with TRBJ2-5, with TRBD2 matching 12 bases. V was pared by 6 bases and J by 2 bases, with 4 bases of the junction left unmatched. Germline V gives CDR1 SGHVS, CDR2 FNYEAQ. The CDR3 length is 15 residues. CDR3 in amino acids: CASSLAGGRQETQYF. The CDR3, as DNA: TGTGCCAGCAGTCTAGCGGGAGGGCGACAAGAGACCCAGTACTTC.

This rearrangement joins TRBV20-1 to TRBJ2-7; 8 nucleotides align to TRBD1. The V segment lost 6 bases and the J segment 3 bases; nucleotides outside the gene matches: 1. This CDR3 comprises 11 residues. Germline CDR1 and CDR2: DFQATT and SNEGSKA (reference sequence). As DNA, the CDR3 is TGCAGTGCCGGACAGGGCTACGAGCAGTACTTC. As protein: CSAGQGYEQYF.

This clonotype was recorded at least ten times. The chain has TRBV10-3 and TRBJ2-1; TRBD2 matches at 7 bases. V trimming: 4 bases; J trimming: 3 bases; junction bases outside the gene matches: 9. Germline V gene sequence: CDR1 ENHRY, CDR2 SYGVKD. There are 16 residues in the CDR3. The CDR3 loop is CAISGVLASGYNEQFF. DNA of the CDR3: TGTGCCATCAGTGGGGTACTAGCGAGTGGCTACAATGAGCAGTTCTTC.

Concerning this clonotype: Compared with germline, one end of the junction differs, possibly owing to a read error. The chain joins TRBV30 to TRBJ2-7; the D is unclear. This CDR3 contains 14 residues. Germline values: CDR1 GTSNPN, CDR2 SVGIG (reference sequence). Written as DNA, the CDR3 is TGTGCCTGGAGTGTCCGGACGCTTTCCTACGAGCTGTACTTC. Translated, it gives CAWSVRTLSYELYF.

This chain connects TRBV3-1 to TRBJ2-1, with D possibly TRBD1 on 6 matching bases. Germline CDR1 reads LGHDT; CDR2 reads YNNKEL (reference sequence). Trimming cost V 6 bases and J 5 bases, with 26 bases left between them. The CDR3 spans 18 residues. The CDR3 spells CASSPGSGTSARDNEQFF. The CDR3, as DNA: TGTGCCAGCAGTCCCGGGTCCGGGACATCTGCTCGGGACAATGAGCAGTTCTTC.

The chain has TRBV19 and TRBJ2-5; a possible D gene is TRBD1 (7 bases). The CDR3 extends over 15 amino acids. V was cut by 3 bases and J by 1 base, with 12 bases left in between. The germline CDR1 and CDR2 sequences are LNHDA and SQIVND (reference sequence). CDR3 protein: CASSMARDSQETQYF. CDR3 coding DNA: TGTGCCAGTAGTATGGCGCGGGACAGCCAAGAGACCCAGTACTTC.

The chain links TRBV5-1 to TRBJ2-2, with TRBD2 identical over 10 bases. Germline loops: CDR1 SGHRS, CDR2 YFSETQ. V was clipped by 6 bases and J by 4 bases; unmatched bases: 9. The CDR3 has 16 amino acids. DNA of the CDR3: TGCGCCAGCACCCTAACTAGCGGGGTTAGCACCGGGGAGCTGTTTTTT. Its translation: CASTLTSGVSTGELFF.

This clonotype was observed at least ten times. The chain combines TRBV12-3 or TRBV12-4 with TRBJ2-7, with a weak D call TRBD1 (6 bases). V shed 1 base and J shed 5 bases, with 12 bases lying between them. The CDR3 loop spans 14 amino acids. In DNA form, the CDR3 reads TGTGCCAGCAGTTTAGGGACAGAATCTAACGAGCAGTACTTC. Translation: CASSLGTESNEQYF.

A few counts support this clonotype. The chain carries TRBV6-5 and TRBJ1-1; D gene uncertain. V lost 9 bases, J lost 1 base, and 6 bases lay in between. CDR1 is MNHEY and CDR2 is SVGAGI in the germline V gene. The CDR3 extends over 11 amino acids. CDR3 in amino acids: CASIGNTEAFF. The CDR3 DNA follows: TGTGCCAGTATAGGGAACACTGAAGCTTTCTTT.

There are many counts of this clonotype. The chain couples TRBV12-3 or TRBV12-4 to TRBJ1-1, with D unresolved. The CDR3 spans 15 residues. V lost 2 bases and J 5 bases, leaving 15 bases between the germline ends. CDR3 nucleotides: TGTGCCAGCAGTTTAAAGTTCTCGTCGGGAACTGAAGCTTTCTTT. It yields the protein CASSLKFSSGTEAFF.

The chain recombines TRBV4-2 with TRBJ2-7; 8 nucleotides match TRBD2. The CDR3 has 17 residues. CDR1 is LGHNA, CDR2 YNFKEQ, per germline. With V trimmed by 0 bases and J by 6 bases, 13 bases remained unmatched. This chain's CDR3 is CASSQEWAQREFSEQYF. The CDR3 nucleotides are TGTGCCAGCAGCCAAGAATGGGCCCAGCGGGAGTTTTCCGAGCAGTACTTC.

The chain combines TRBV5-6 with TRBJ2-7; tentatively, D is TRBD2 (5 bases). Germline CDR1 is SGHDT and CDR2 is YYEEEE. V lost 7 bases to trimming and J lost 1 base, with 15 bases between them. The CDR3 contains 14 residues. The chain's CDR3 is CASRPGRNSYEQYF. DNA of the CDR3: TGTGCCAGCCGCCCTGGGAGAAATTCCTACGAGCAGTACTTC.

Turning to this clonotype: Mismatch with germline at one junction end may stem from a read error. The chain carries TRBV12-3 or TRBV12-4 and TRBJ1-5, with a possible D match to TRBD1 (6 bases). There are 17 residues in the CDR3. This CDR3 is CACSLASGTGGHQPQHF. DNA of the CDR3: TGTGCCTGCAGTTTAGCGTCCGGGACGGGGGGCCATCAGCCCCAGCATTTT.

This clonotype has a handful of counts. The chain recombines TRBV12-3 or TRBV12-4 with TRBJ2-1; 9 nucleotides line up with TRBD2. The CDR3 spans 19 residues. The V segment lost 7 bases and the J segment 3 bases; nucleotides outside the gene matches: 19. The CDR3 sequence is CASISGTSGSSLGYNEQFF. CDR3 coding DNA: TGTGCCAGCATCTCCGGAACTAGCGGGTCATCTCTGGGCTACAATGAGCAGTTCTTC.